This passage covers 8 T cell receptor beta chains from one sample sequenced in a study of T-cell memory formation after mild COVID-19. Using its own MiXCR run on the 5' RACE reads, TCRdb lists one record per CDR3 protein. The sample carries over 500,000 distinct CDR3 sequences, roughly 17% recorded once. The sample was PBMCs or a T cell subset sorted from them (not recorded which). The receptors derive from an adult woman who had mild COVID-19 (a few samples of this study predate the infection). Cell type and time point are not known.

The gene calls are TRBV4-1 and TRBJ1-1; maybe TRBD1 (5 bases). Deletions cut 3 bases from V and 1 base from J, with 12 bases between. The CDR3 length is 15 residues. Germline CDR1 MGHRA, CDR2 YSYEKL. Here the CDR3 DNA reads TGCGCCAGCAGCCATGGGGGGGGAGCGAACACTGAAGCTTTCTTT. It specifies CASSHGGGANTEAFF.

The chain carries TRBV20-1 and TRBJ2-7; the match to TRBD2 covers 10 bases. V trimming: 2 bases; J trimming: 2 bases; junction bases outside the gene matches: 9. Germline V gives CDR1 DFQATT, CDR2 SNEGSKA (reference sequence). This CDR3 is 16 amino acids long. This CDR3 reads CSARTGLAGAAYEQYF. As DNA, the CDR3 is TGCAGTGCTAGAACAGGGCTAGCGGGGGCGGCCTACGAGCAGTACTTC.

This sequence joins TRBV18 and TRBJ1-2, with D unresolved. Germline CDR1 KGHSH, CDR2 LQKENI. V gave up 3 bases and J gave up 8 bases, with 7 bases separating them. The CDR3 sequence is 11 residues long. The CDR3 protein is CASSPTTGYTF. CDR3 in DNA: TGTGCCAGCTCACCCACAACAGGCTACACCTTC. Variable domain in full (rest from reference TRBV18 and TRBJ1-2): NAGVMQNPRHLVRRRGQEARLRCSPMKGHSHVYWYRQLPEEGLKFMVYLQKENIIDESGMPKERFSAEFPKEGPSILRIQQVVRGDSAAYFCASSPTTGYTFGSGTRLTVV.

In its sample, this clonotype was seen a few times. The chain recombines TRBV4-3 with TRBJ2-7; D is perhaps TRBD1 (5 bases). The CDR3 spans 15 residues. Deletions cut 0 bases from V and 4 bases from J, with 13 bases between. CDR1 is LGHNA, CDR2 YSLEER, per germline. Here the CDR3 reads CASSQDGQGGYEQYF. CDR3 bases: TGCGCCAGCAGCCAAGATGGGCAGGGTGGATACGAGCAGTACTTC.

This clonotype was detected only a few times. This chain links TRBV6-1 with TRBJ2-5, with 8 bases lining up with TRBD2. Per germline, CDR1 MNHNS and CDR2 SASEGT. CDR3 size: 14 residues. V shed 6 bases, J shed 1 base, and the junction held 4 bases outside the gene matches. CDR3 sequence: CASRRTSTQETQYF. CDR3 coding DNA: TGTGCCAGCAGGCGGACTAGCACCCAAGAGACCCAGTACTTC.

The CDR3 region is CASRDGYYGYTF. CDR3 in DNA: TGTGCCAGCAGGGATGGGTATTACGGCTACACCTTC. The chain is built from TRBV6-5 and TRBJ1-2; the D is unclear. The germline gives CDR1 MNHEY, CDR2 SVGAGI. CDR3 length: 12 amino acids. Trimming shortened V by 6 bases and J by 8 bases, and 13 bases separated the two germline ends.

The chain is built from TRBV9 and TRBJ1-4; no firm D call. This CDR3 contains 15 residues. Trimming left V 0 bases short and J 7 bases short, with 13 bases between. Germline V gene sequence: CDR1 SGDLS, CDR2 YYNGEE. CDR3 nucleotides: TGTGCCAGCAGCGTAGATGGGAAGAGAGGTGAAAAACTGTTTTTT. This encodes CASSVDGKRGEKLFF.

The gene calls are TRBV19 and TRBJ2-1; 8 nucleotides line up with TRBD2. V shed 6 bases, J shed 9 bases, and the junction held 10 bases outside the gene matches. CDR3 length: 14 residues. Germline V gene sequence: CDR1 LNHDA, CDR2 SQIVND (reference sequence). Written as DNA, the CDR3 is TGTGCCAGTAGCCGCGGGGGGCCGCAAAGTGAGCAGTTCTTC. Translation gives CASSRGGPQSEQFF.